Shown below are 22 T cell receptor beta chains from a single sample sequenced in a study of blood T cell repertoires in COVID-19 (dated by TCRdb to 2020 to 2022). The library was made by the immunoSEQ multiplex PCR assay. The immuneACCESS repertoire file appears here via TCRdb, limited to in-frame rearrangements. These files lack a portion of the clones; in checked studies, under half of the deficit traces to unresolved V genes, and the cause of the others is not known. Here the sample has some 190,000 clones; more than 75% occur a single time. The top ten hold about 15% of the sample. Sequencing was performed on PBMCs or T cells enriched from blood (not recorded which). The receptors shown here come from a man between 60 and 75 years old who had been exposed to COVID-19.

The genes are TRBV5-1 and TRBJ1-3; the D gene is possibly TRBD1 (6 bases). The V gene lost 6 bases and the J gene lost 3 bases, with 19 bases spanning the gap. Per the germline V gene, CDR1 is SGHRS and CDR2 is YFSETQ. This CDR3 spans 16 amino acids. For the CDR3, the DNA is TGCGCCAGCACCTTTGCACCTGGACAGAGTGGAAACACCATATATTTT. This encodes CASTFAPGQSGNTIYF.

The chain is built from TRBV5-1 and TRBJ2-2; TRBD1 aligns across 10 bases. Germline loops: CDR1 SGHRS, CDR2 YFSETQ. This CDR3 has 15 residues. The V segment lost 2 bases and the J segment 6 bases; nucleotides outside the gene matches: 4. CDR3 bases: TGCGCCAGCAGCTTAGGGACAGGGGTTGCCGGGGAGCTGTTTTTT. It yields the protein CASSLGTGVAGELFF. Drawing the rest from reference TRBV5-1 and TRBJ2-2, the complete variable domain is KAGVTQTPRYLIKTRGQQVTLSCSPISGHRSVSWYQQTPGQGLQFLFEYFSETQRNKGNFPGRFSGRQFSNSRSEMNVSTLELGDSALYLCASSLGTGVAGELFFGEGSRLTVL.

This CDR3 reads CASSVGGGYTF. The CDR3 DNA sequence: TGTGCCAGCAGTGTAGGGGGTGGCTACACCTTC. The chain is built from TRBV2 and TRBJ1-2, with a possible D match to TRBD1 (6 bases). The CDR3 is 11 residues long. CDR1 SNHLY and CDR2 FYNNEI come from the germline V gene. V was cut by 4 bases and J by 7 bases, with 7 bases left in between.

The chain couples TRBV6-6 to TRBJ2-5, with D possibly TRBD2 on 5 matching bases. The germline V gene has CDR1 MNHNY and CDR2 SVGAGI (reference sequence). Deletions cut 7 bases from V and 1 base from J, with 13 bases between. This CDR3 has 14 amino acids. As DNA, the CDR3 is TGTGCCAGCAACGCCCGGGGTTCCCAAGAGACCCAGTACTTC. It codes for CASNARGSQETQYF.

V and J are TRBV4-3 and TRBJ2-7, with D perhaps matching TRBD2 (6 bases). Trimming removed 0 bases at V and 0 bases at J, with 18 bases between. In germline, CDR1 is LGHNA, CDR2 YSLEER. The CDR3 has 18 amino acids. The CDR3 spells CASSQEGLATGSSYEQYF. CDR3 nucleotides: TGCGCCAGCAGCCAAGAGGGCCTAGCGACCGGTAGCTCCTACGAGCAGTACTTC.

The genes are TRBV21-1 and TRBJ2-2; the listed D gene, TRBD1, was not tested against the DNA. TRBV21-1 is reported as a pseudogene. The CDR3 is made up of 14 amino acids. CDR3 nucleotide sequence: TGTGCCAGCAGACTGGAACAGGGAACCGGGGAGCTGTTTTTT. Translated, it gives CASRLEQGTGELFF.

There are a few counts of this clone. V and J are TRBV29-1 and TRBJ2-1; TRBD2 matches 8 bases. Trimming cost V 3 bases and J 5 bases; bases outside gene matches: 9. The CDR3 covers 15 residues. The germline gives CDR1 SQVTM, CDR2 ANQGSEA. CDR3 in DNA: TGCAGCGTTGAGGCTAGCGGGTGGGGTAACAATGAGCAGTTCTTC. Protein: CSVEASGWGNNEQFF.

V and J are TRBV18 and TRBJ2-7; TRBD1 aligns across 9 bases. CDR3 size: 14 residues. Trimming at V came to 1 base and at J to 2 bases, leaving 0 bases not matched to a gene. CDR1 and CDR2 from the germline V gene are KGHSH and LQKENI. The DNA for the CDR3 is TGTGCCAGCTCACCACGACAGGGGGCCTACGAGCAGTACTTC. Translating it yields CASSPRQGAYEQYF.

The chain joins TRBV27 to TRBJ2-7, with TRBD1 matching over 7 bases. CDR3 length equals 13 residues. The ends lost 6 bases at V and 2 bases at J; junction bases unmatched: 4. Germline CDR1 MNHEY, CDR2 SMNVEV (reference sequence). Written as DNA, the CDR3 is TGTGCCAGCAGCGGGACAGCTACCTACGAGCAGTACTTC. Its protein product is CASSGTATYEQYF.

The CDR3 here is CASSPAGVGSDTQYF. The CDR3 nucleotides are TGTGCCAGCAGCCCAGCGGGAGTAGGTTCAGATACGCAGTATTTT. This chain links TRBV6-2 or TRBV6-3 with TRBJ2-3, with 8 bases matching TRBD2. CDR3 length: 15 amino acids. Trimming took 6 bases from V and 4 from J; bases not matched to a gene: 9. CDR1 and CDR2 (germline): MNHEY, SVGEGT.

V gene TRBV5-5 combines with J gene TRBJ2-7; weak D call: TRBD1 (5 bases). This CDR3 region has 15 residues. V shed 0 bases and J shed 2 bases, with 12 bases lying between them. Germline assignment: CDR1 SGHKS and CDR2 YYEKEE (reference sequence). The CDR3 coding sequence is TGTGCCAGCAGCTTGGAGGGGTTACCTACCTACGAGCAGTACTTC. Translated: CASSLEGLPTYEQYF.

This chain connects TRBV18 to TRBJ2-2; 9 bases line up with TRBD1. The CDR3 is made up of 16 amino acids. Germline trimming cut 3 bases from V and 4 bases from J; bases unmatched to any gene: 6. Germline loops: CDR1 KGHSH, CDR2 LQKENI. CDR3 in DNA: TGTGCCAGCTCACCGGACAGGGGAGACGCCACCGGGGAGCTGTTTTTT. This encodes CASSPDRGDATGELFF.

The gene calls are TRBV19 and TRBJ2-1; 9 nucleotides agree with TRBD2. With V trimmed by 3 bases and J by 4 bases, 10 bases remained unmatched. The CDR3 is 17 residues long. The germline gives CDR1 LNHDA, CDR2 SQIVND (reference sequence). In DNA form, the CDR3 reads TGTGCCAGTAGTATCTCGGGTAGCGGGGGCACTTACAATGAGCAGTTCTTC. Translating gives CASSISGSGGTYNEQFF.

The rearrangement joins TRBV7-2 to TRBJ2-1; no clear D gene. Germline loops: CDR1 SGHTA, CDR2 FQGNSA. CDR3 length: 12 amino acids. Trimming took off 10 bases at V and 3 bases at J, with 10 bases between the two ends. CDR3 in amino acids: CATGRYYNEQFF. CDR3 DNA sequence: TGTGCCACAGGTCGATACTACAATGAGCAGTTCTTC.

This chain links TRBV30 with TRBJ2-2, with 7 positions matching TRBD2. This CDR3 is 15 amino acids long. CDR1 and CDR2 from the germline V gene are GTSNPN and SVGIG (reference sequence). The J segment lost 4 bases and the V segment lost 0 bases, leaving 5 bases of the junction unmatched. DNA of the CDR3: TGTGCCTGGAGTGTTCCTAGCGGCCGCACCGGGGAGCTGTTTTTT. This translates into CAWSVPSGRTGELFF.

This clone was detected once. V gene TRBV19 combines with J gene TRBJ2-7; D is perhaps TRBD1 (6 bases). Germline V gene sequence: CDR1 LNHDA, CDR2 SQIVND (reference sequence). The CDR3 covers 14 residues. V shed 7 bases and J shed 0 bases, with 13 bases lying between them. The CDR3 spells CASNRQVSSYEQYF. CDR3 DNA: TGTGCCAGTAATCGACAGGTGTCCTCCTACGAGCAGTACTTC.

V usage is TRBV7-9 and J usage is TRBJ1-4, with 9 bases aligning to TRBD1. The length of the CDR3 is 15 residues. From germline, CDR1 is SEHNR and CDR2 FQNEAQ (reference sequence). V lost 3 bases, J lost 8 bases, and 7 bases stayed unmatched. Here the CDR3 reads CASSFQTGGNEKLFF. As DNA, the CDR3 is TGTGCCAGCAGCTTCCAGACAGGGGGGAACGAAAAACTGTTTTTT.

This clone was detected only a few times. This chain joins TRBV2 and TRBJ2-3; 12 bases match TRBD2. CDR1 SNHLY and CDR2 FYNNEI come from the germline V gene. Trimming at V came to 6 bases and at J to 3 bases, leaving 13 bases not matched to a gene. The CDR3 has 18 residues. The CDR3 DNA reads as TGTGCCAGCAGAGGTTCGACTAGCGGGAGAGTACGGACAGATACGCAGTATTTT. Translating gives CASRGSTSGRVRTDTQYF.

CDR3 protein: CASSEAGVGYTF. DNA of the CDR3: TGTGCCAGCAGTGAGGCAGGGGTTGGCTACACCTTC. The V and J genes are TRBV25-1 and TRBJ1-2, with a weak D call TRBD1 (6 bases). The CDR3 has 12 amino acids. Germline V gene lookup returns CDR1 MGHDK and CDR2 SYGVNS. Trimming removed 3 bases at V and 7 bases at J, with 9 bases between.

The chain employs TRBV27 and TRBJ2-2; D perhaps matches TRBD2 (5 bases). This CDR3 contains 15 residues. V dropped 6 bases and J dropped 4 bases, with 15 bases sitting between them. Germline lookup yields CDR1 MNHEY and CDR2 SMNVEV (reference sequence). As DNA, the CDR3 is TGTGCCAGCAGCCTGACCAGGCTAGCCACCGGGGAGCTGTTTTTT. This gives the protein CASSLTRLATGELFF.

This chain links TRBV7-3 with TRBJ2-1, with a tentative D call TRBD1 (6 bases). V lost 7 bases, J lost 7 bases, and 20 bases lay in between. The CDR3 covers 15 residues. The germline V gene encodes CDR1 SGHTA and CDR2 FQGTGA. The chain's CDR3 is CASTPGQTGWNEQFF. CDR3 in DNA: TGTGCCAGCACCCCAGGCCAGACAGGCTGGAATGAGCAGTTCTTC.

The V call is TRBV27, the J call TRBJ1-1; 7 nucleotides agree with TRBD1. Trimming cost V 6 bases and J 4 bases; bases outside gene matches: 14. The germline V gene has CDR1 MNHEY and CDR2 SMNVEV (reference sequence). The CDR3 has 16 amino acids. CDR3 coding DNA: TGTGCCAGCAGCTCCCGTGTCACAGGGGATGGCACTGAAGCTTTCTTT. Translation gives CASSSRVTGDGTEAFF.